Listed below are T cell receptor beta chains from one sample, sequenced in a study of blood T cell repertoires in COVID-19. Produced via immunoSEQ multiplex PCR; TCRdb's table is partial and in-frame only. The sample carries more than 110,000 clones, roughly 80% recorded once. The sequenced sample was peripheral blood. The receptor source for this set is a human donor in a cohort sampled during active COVID-19. Both conserved end residues are part of each CDR3. D genes are given only for firm matches. The size entry is marked missing in some rows and otherwise reads once, few, many or a size class.

V gene	CDR3 length	D gene	J gene	clone size	CDR3 DNA	CDR3 protein
TRBV9	15	TRBD2	TRBJ2-5	-	TGTGCCAGCAGCGTAGGGACTAGCGCATGGGAGACCCAGTACTTC	CASSVGTSAWETQYF
TRBV9	17	-	TRBJ2-1	-	TGTGCCAGCAGCGTTGCCCCCCATGCGCGGGCCTACAATGAGCAGTTCTTC	CASSVAPHARAYNEQFF
TRBV11-3	16	TRBD1	TRBJ2-1	-	TGTGCCAGCAGCTTAGGGGAGGGGACAGGGCGCCATGAGCAGTTCTTC	CASSLGEGTGRHEQFF
TRBV10-3	16	-	TRBJ2-2	-	TGTGCCATCACCCCCCGGGCCGCCGGAGGCACCGGGGAGCTGTTTTTT	CAITPRAAGGTGELFF
TRBV27	16	-	TRBJ1-2	-	TGTGCCAGCAGTTTCAAAGCGAGGGAACAAAAGGATGGCTACACCTTC	CASSFKAREQKDGYTF
TRBV6-4	15	TRBD1	TRBJ1-4	-	TGTGCCAGCAGTCGAGACGGGACAGGGACTGAAAAACTGTTTTTT	CASSRDGTGTEKLFF
TRBV29-1	13	-	TRBJ1-3	-	TGCAGCGTTGTAGGGGCCCCTGGAAACACCATATATTTT	CSVVGAPGNTIYF
TRBV25-1	15	TRBD1	TRBJ1-4	-	TGTGCCAGCAGTTCCACGACAGGGGGCAACGAAAAACTGTTTTTT	CASSSTTGGNEKLFF
TRBV3-1/TRBV3-2	15	-	TRBJ1-2	-	TGTGCCAGCAGCCCTCGCGCGGGACGCCACTATGGCTACACCTTC	CASSPRAGRHYGYTF
TRBV6-5	15	TRBD1	TRBJ2-3	-	TGTGCCAGCAGCGGCCGGACAGGGGCACCAGATACGCAGTATTTT	CASSGRTGAPDTQYF
TRBV6-2/TRBV6-3	13	TRBD2	TRBJ2-7	few	TGTGCCAGCAGTCAGGGACTAGCGAGGGAGCAGTACTTC	CASSQGLAREQYF
TRBV6-5	14	TRBD1	TRBJ2-7	-	TGTGCCAGCAGGCTCGGACAGGTCTCCTACGAGCAGTACTTC	CASRLGQVSYEQYF
TRBV5-6	16	-	TRBJ1-6	-	TGTGCCAGCAGCCCTATAGGAGGGGCTGATAATTCACCCCTCCACTTT	CASSPIGGADNSPLHF